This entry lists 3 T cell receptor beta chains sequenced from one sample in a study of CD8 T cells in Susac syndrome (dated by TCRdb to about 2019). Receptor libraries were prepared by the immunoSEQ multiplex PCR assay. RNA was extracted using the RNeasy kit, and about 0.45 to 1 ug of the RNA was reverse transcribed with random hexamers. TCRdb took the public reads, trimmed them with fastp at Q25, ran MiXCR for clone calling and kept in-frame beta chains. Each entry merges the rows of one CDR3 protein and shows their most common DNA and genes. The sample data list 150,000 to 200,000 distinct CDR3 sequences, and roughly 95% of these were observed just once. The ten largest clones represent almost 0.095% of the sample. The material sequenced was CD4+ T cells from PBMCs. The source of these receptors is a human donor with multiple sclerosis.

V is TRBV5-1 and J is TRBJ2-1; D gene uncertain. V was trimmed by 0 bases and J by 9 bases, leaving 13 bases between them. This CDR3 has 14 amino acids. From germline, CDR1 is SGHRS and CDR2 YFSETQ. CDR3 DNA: TGCGCCAGCAGCTTGGGGCAGTATACAAGTGAGCAGTTCTTC. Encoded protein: CASSLGQYTSEQFF.

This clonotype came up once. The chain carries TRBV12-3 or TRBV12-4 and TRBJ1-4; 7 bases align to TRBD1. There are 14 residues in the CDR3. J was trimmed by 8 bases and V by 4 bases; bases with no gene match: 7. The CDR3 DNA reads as TGTGCCAGCAGTTCAACAGGGGCGAGAGAAAAACTGTTTTTT. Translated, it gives CASSSTGAREKLFF.

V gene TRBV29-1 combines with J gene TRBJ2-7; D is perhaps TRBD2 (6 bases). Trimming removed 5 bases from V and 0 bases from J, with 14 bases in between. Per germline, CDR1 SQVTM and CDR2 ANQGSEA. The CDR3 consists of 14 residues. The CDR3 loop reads CSVSVSGTSYEQYF. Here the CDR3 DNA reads TGCAGCGTTTCTGTTAGCGGAACCTCCTACGAGCAGTACTTC.